This T cell receptor (beta chain) was sequenced in a study of T-cell reconstitution after alpha-beta-depleted transplantation in children. The ends were cut back, 5 bases at V and 6 bases at J, with 10 bases in the middle. The CDR3 spans 12 residues. Germline V gives CDR1 SGHNT, CDR2 YENEEA. Study outcomes and limitations: The main origin of T-cell counts and diversity one year after transplant was newly produced T cells.

This clonotype was observed at least ten times. Its antigen remains unknown. Unique molecular identifiers were incorporated into the prepared TCRbeta library. One entry per CDR3 protein, called by TCRdb with MiXCR from the PCR reads. The data hold some 220,000 distinct CDR3 sequences, with about a tenth observed a single time. The material was PBMCs, obtained before TCRalphabeta/CD19-depleted stem cell transplant. The chain has TRBV11-3 and TRBJ1-2; no definite D call. This clonotype was sampled from a child younger than two with acute myeloid leukemia, due to receive a stem cell transplant. The CDR3 nucleotides read TGTGCCAGCAGCCGGGCGACGGATGGCTACACCTTC. It specifies CASSRATDGYTF.